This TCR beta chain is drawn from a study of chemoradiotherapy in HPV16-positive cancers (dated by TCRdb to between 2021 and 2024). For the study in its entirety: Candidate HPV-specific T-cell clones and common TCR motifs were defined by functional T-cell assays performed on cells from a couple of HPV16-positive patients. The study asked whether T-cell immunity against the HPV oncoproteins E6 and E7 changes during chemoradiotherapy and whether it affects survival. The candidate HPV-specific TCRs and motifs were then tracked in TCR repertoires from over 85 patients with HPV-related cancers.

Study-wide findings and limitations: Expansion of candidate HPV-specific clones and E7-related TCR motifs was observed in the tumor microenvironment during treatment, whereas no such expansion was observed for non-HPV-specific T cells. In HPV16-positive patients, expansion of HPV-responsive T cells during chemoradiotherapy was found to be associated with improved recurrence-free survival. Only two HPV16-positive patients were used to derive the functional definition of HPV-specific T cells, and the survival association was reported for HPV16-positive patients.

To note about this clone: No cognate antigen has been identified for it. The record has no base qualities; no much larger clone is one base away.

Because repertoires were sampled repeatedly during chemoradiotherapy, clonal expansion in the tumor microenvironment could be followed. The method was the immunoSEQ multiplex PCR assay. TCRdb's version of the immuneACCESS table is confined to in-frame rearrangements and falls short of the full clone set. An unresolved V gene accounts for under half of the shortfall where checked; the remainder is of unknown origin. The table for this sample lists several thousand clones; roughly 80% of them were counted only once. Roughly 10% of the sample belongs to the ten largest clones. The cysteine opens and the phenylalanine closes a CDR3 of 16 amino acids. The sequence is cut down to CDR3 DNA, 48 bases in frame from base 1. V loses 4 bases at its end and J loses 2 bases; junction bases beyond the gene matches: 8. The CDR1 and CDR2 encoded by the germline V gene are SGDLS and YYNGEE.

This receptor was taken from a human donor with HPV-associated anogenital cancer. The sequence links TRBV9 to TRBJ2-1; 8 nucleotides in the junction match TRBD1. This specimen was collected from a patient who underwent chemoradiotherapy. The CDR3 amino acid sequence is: CASSLTGDRTYNEQFF. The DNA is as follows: TGTGCCAGCAGCCTGACAGGGGACAGGACCTACAATGAGCAGTTCTTC. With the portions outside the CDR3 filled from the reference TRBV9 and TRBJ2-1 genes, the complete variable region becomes DSGVTQTPKHLITATGQRVTLRCSPRSGDLSVYWYQQSLDQGLQFLIQYYNGEERAKGNILERFSAQQFPDLHSELNLSSLELGDSALYFCASSLTGDRTYNEQFFGPGTRLTVL.